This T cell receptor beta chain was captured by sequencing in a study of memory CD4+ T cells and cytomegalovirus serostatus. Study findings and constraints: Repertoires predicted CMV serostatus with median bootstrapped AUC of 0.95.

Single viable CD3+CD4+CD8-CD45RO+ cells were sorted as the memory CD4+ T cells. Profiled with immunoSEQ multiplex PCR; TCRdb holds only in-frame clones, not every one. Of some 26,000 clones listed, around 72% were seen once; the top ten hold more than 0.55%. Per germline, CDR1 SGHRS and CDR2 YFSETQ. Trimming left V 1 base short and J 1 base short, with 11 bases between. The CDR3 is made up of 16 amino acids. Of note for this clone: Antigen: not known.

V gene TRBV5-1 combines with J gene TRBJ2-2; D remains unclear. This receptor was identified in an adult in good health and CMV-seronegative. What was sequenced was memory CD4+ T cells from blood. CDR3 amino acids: CASSLFGDKNTGELFF. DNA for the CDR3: TGCGCCAGCAGCTTGTTTGGAGACAAGAACACCGGGGAGCTGTTTTTT.